These 25 T cell receptor beta chains originate from one sample sequenced in a study of T cell changes during pregnancy in multiple sclerosis. Measured with immunoSEQ multiplex PCR; TCRdb has only the in-frame clones, and not every one. The sample has some 100,000 clones, about 92% seen once. The sequences come from peripheral blood, collected after pregnancy. The receptors stem from a female donor with multiple sclerosis, enrolled in a pregnancy study.

The chain links TRBV30 to TRBJ1-6; 9 bases match TRBD1. Germline V gene sequence: CDR1 GTSNPN, CDR2 SVGIG (reference sequence). This CDR3 has 15 residues. V lost 3 bases to trimming and J lost 3 bases; unmatched junction nucleotides: 3. The CDR3 loop is CAWSPGQGYNSPLHF. CDR3 nucleotides: TGTGCCTGGAGCCCGGGACAGGGCTATAATTCACCCCTCCACTTT. The entire variable domain, with the rest obtained from reference TRBV30 and TRBJ1-6, is as follows: SQTIHQWPATLVQPVGSPLSLECTVEGTSNPNLYWYRQAAGRGLQLLFYSVGIGQISSEVPQNLSASRPQDRQFILSSKKLLLSDSGFYLCAWSPGQGYNSPLHFGNGTRLTVT.

This clone occurred once. This chain links TRBV28 with TRBJ1-4, with 8 bases aligning to TRBD1. The germline CDR1 and CDR2 sequences are MDHEN and SYDVKM. The CDR3 is made up of 14 amino acids. With V trimmed by 3 bases and J by 6 bases, 3 bases remained unmatched. The chain's CDR3 is CASSLSGGDEKLFF. In nucleotides, the CDR3 is TGTGCCAGCAGTTTGTCAGGGGGCGATGAAAAACTGTTTTTT.

The J gene is TRBJ2-5, the V gene TRBV7-9, with 7 nucleotides matching TRBD2. The germline V gene has CDR1 SEHNR and CDR2 FQNEAQ (reference sequence). J gave up 4 bases and V 4 bases, and 6 bases lay outside the gene matches. The CDR3 is 14 amino acids. CDR3 coding DNA: TGTGCCAGCAGCTCGGGGGGACTGCTAGAGACCCAGTACTTC. Its translation is CASSSGGLLETQYF.

The chain links TRBV29-1 to TRBJ2-5; D is unclear. The CDR3 has 12 amino acids. The ends were cut back, 3 bases at V and 2 bases at J, with 7 bases in the middle. Germline V gives CDR1 SQVTM, CDR2 ANQGSEA. The CDR3 region has the DNA TGCAGCGTTGATTTAACACAAGAGACCCAGTACTTC. Encoded protein: CSVDLTQETQYF. The full variable domain, rest sourced from reference TRBV29-1 and TRBJ2-5, is SAVISQKPSRDICQRGTSLTIQCQVDSQVTMMFWYRQQPGQSLTLIATANQGSEATYESGFVIDKFPISRPNLTFSTLTVSNMSPEDSSIYLCSVDLTQETQYFGPGTRLLVL.

This clone was recorded only once. The chain combines TRBV12-2 with TRBJ2-1; the table's D gene call, TRBD2, was not cross checked with the DNA. TRBV12-2 is a recognized pseudogene. The length of the CDR3 is 18 residues. This CDR3 reads CASRLAPGWTSGSDEQFF. CDR3 DNA sequence: TGTGCAAGTCGCTTAGCCCCCGGGTGGACTAGCGGGAGCGATGAGCAGTTCTTC.

This chain uses TRBV19 with TRBJ1-2; 8 bases align to TRBD1. Germline V gene data show CDR1 as LNHDA and CDR2 as SQIVND (reference sequence). CDR3 size: 14 residues. J gave up 3 bases and V 5 bases, and 5 bases lay outside the gene matches. In nucleotides, the CDR3 is TGTGCCAGTAGTCCGTCGACAGGGGACTATGGCTACACCTTC. Its translation: CASSPSTGDYGYTF.

V is TRBV7-6 and J is TRBJ1-6; D perhaps matches TRBD1 (5 bases). V was clipped by 0 bases and J by 8 bases, with 11 bases between them. The CDR3 has 15 amino acids. Germline lookup yields CDR1 SGHVS and CDR2 FNYEAQ. CDR3 sequence reads: CASSLAGGRDSPLHF. DNA for the CDR3: TGTGCCAGCAGCTTAGCGGGGGGTCGGGATTCACCCCTCCACTTT.

The V and J genes are TRBV13 and TRBJ2-1; weak D call: TRBD2 (5 bases). The CDR3 runs 14 residues. V lost 5 bases, J lost 3 bases, and 11 bases lay in between. Germline lookup yields CDR1 PRHDT and CDR2 FYEKMQ (reference sequence). In DNA form, the CDR3 reads TGTGCCAGCAGCCAGAGGGAGAACTACAATGAGCAGTTCTTC. Its translation: CASSQRENYNEQFF.

The chain is built from TRBV11-2 and TRBJ2-7; weak D call: TRBD1 (5 bases). This CDR3 spans 12 amino acids. The V end was cut by 2 bases, the J end by 6 bases, with 8 bases between. Germline CDR1 SGHAT, CDR2 FQNNGV. CDR3 DNA: TGTGCCAGCAGCTTATCAGGGCTCGAGCAGTACTTC. Protein product: CASSLSGLEQYF.

The rearrangement joins TRBV6-6 to TRBJ2-3, with D unresolved. Germline V gene lookup returns CDR1 MNHNY and CDR2 SVGAGI (reference sequence). V lost 8 bases and J lost 7, with 19 bases in between. This CDR3 has 14 amino acids. The CDR3 DNA sequence: TGTGCCAGCCACAGCAGACCCTCTCGGAATACGCAGTATTTT. Translating it yields CASHSRPSRNTQYF.

The gene calls are TRBV27 and TRBJ2-1, with 7 bases identical to TRBD1. Germline V gene lookup returns CDR1 MNHEY and CDR2 SMNVEV (reference sequence). V trimming: 0 bases; J trimming: 8 bases; junction bases outside the gene matches: 7. The CDR3 has 15 residues. The CDR3 DNA reads as TGTGCCAGCAGTTTATCACAGGGGCTCACGGATGAGCAGTTCTTC. Translating it yields CASSLSQGLTDEQFF.

The chain carries TRBV9 and TRBJ2-3, with 8 bases lining up with TRBD2. The germline CDR1 and CDR2 sequences are SGDLS and YYNGEE. Germline trimming cut 0 bases from V and 0 bases from J; bases unmatched to any gene: 3. The CDR3 is 16 residues long. CDR3 sequence reads: CASSVEAGGSTDTQYF. Written as DNA, the CDR3 is TGTGCCAGCAGCGTAGAGGCGGGAGGTAGCACAGATACGCAGTATTTT. The full variable domain, its missing parts supplied by reference TRBV9 and TRBJ2-3, is DSGVTQTPKHLITATGQRVTLRCSPRSGDLSVYWYQQSLDQGLQFLIQYYNGEERAKGNILERFSAQQFPDLHSELNLSSLELGDSALYFCASSVEAGGSTDTQYFGPGTRLTVL.

V usage is TRBV30 and J usage is TRBJ1-2; 7 nucleotides align to TRBD1. Unmatched junction bases numbered 5, after V lost 3 bases and J lost 1 base. CDR3 length: 14 amino acids. Germline CDR1 and CDR2: GTSNPN and SVGIG (reference sequence). CDR3: CAWRPDRDNYGYTF. In DNA, the CDR3 is TGTGCCTGGAGACCCGACAGGGATAACTATGGCTACACCTTC.

This chain uses TRBV5-6 with TRBJ2-7; 8 nucleotides line up with TRBD1. J gave up 4 bases and V 3 bases, and 6 bases lay outside the gene matches. CDR3 size: 14 residues. From germline, CDR1 is SGHDT and CDR2 YYEEEE. CDR3 residues: CASSYRTGGYEQYF. Here the CDR3 DNA reads TGTGCCAGCAGCTACCGAACAGGGGGGTACGAGCAGTACTTC.

The V and J genes are TRBV7-2 and TRBJ1-2; D is possibly TRBD1 (6 bases). From germline, CDR1 is SGHTA and CDR2 FQGNSA. The germline V and J ends were trimmed by 8 bases and 2 bases, with 12 bases remaining between them. The CDR3 totals 13 residues. The CDR3 reads CASAGQRNYGYTF. As DNA, the CDR3 is TGTGCCAGCGCCGGACAGAGGAACTATGGCTACACCTTC. Full variable domain (outside the CDR3, taken from reference TRBV7-2 and TRBJ1-2): GAGVSQSPSNKVTEKGKDVELRCDPISGHTALYWYRQSLGQGLEFLIYFQGNSAPDKSGLPSDRFSAERTGGSVSTLTIQRTQQEDSAVYLCASAGQRNYGYTFGSGTRLTVV.

V and J are TRBV7-9 and TRBJ2-7, with TRBD1 matching 8 bases. V lost 7 bases, J lost 9 bases, and 20 bases stayed unmatched. CDR3 length: 16 residues. Germline V gives CDR1 SEHNR, CDR2 FQNEAQ (reference sequence). The CDR3 reads CASTNSVRTGSYGQYF. DNA for the CDR3: TGTGCCAGCACCAACTCCGTCCGGACAGGGTCCTATGGGCAGTACTTC.

This chain links TRBV5-4 with TRBJ1-1; no definite D call. Germline V CDR1 and CDR2: SGHNT, YYREEE (reference sequence). The CDR3 is made up of 13 amino acids. V was shortened by 0 bases and J by 3 bases, with 6 bases between the two germline ends. The CDR3 nucleotides are TGTGCCAGCAGCTTGGACAGTTACACTGAAGCTTTCTTT. Its translation: CASSLDSYTEAFF. The full variable domain, rest sourced from reference TRBV5-4 and TRBJ1-1, is ETGVTQSPTHLIKTRGQQVTLRCSSQSGHNTVSWYQQALGQGPQFIFQYYREEENGRGNFPPRFSGLQFPNYSSELNVNALELDDSALYLCASSLDSYTEAFFGQGTRLTVV.

The J gene is TRBJ2-7, the V gene TRBV5-1, with TRBD1 matching 7 bases. The CDR3 runs to 15 residues. Trimming at V came to 0 bases and at J to 3 bases, leaving 6 bases not matched to a gene. Germline V lookup: CDR1 SGHRS, CDR2 YFSETQ. The CDR3 DNA reads as TGCGCCAGCAGCTTGGAGGGTGGGGACAGCTACGAGCAGTACTTC. Amino acid sequence: CASSLEGGDSYEQYF.

DNA for the CDR3: TGTGCCAGCACAGGGACAGGAGGGGGCATAAACACTGAAGCTTTCTTT. It translates to CASTGTGGGINTEAFF. The genes are TRBV25-1 and TRBJ1-1, with 8 positions matching TRBD1. V shed 7 bases and J 2 bases; nucleotides not matched to a gene: 12. The CDR3 is 16 amino acids. Germline-derived CDR1 and CDR2 are MGHDK and SYGVNS.

This chain connects TRBV25-1 to TRBJ2-7; TRBD1 is a possible D gene (5 bases). V lost 6 bases to trimming and J lost 7 bases, with 16 bases between them. This CDR3 has 13 amino acids. CDR1 MGHDK and CDR2 SYGVNS come from the germline V gene. The CDR3 DNA is TGTGCCAGCAGGCAAGGGGCGCGGCGAGAGCAGTACTTC. Translated, it gives CASRQGARREQYF.

This sequence joins TRBV6-1 and TRBJ1-5; 7 bases line up with TRBD1. The J segment lost 3 bases and the V segment lost 7 bases, leaving 6 bases of the junction unmatched. The CDR3 has 14 amino acids. Germline lookup yields CDR1 MNHNS and CDR2 SASEGT. CDR3 nucleotides: TGTGCCAGCACTGCCAGGGGGGCCAATCAGCCCCAGCATTTT. Amino acid sequence: CASTARGANQPQHF.

The CDR3 protein is CASLRDRVDTQYF. CDR3 sequence (DNA): TGTGCCAGCCTCCGGGACAGGGTCGATACGCAGTATTTT. The gene calls are TRBV7-8 and TRBJ2-3; 9 nucleotides align to TRBD1. The CDR3 extends over 13 amino acids. The germline CDR1 and CDR2 sequences are SGHVS and FQNEAQ. Trimming took 8 bases from V and 6 from J; bases not matched to a gene: 6.

The chain combines TRBV11-2 with TRBJ1-1; D might be TRBD1 (6 bases). CDR1 SGHAT and CDR2 FQNNGV come from the germline V gene. This CDR3 is 14 amino acids long. Trimming left V 6 bases short and J 1 base short, with 12 bases between. In DNA, the CDR3 is TGTGCCAGCAGTAGGGGGAAAGGGAACACTGAAGCTTTCTTT. It specifies CASSRGKGNTEAFF.

This clone was seen just once. The genes are TRBV4-3 and TRBJ1-1; a weak D match, TRBD1 (6 bases). Germline assignment: CDR1 LGHNA and CDR2 YSLEER. This CDR3 spans 15 amino acids. Deletions cut 1 base from V and 1 base from J, with 10 bases between. The CDR3 DNA sequence: TGCGCCAGCAGCCAAGTGGGAGGGGGGAACACTGAAGCTTTCTTT. Its translation: CASSQVGGGNTEAFF.

The V gene is TRBV28, the J gene TRBJ1-4; 8 bases match TRBD1. Germline lookup yields CDR1 MDHEN and CDR2 SYDVKM. V was clipped by 6 bases and J by 3 bases; unmatched bases: 6. The length of the CDR3 is 15 residues. Written as DNA, the CDR3 is TGTGCCAGCAGACTTCAGGGGGCGGCTAATGAAAAACTGTTTTTT. This sequence encodes CASRLQGAANEKLFF.